The rows below give T cell receptor beta chains drawn from one sample of a study of CD8+CD57+ T cells in acquired aplastic anemia. MiXCR was run by TCRdb on the reads, yielding one entry per CDR3 protein. The sample shows about 160,000 distinct CDR3 sequences, more than 45% of them seen only once. The sequenced material came from sorted CD4+, CD8+, or CD8+CD57+ T cells (not recorded which) from PBMCs. These receptors were obtained from a human donor with aplastic anemia. Both conserved end residues are part of each CDR3. A D gene is named only where the DNA matches it firmly. Rows may omit the clone size; those that give it use once, few, many or a size class.

CDR3 protein,CDR3 DNA,J gene,clone size,V gene,D gene
CASNTGGAGNQPQHF,TGTGCCAGCAATACAGGGGGCGCCGGCAATCAGCCCCAGCATTTT,TRBJ1-5,many,TRBV2,TRBD1
CSARPEAVTQYF,TGCAGTGCTAGACCCGAGGCGGTGACCCAGTACTTC,TRBJ2-5,many,TRBV20-1,.
CSAGTGGYEQYF,TGCAGTGCCGGGACAGGGGGCTACGAGCAGTACTTC,TRBJ2-7,few,TRBV20-1,TRBD1
CASSSGTEGSYSNQPQHF,TGTGCCAGCAGTTCCGGGACAGAAGGCTCTTATAGCAATCAGCCCCAGCATTTT,TRBJ1-5,few,TRBV6-2/TRBV6-3,TRBD1
CATSTQGEEYGYTF,TGTGCCACCAGCACCCAGGGGGAAGAGTATGGCTACACCTTC,TRBJ1-2,.,TRBV24-1,TRBD1
CASRGTSGLPSQQFF,TGTGCCAGCAGGGGGACTAGCGGGCTCCCTAGCCAGCAGTTCTTC,TRBJ2-1,many,TRBV2,TRBD2
CTSSLGLRQPQHF,TGTACCAGCAGTTTAGGTCTCCGTCAGCCCCAGCATTTT,TRBJ1-5,.,TRBV12-3/TRBV12-4,.
CASSQGNPKETQYF,TGTGCCAGCAGCCAAGGTAACCCGAAAGAGACCCAGTACTTC,TRBJ2-5,.,TRBV7-2,.
CASSPDSFYGYTF,TGTGCCAGCAGTCCTGACTCTTTCTATGGCTACACCTTC,TRBJ1-2,few,TRBV27,.
CASSPRPTNSGTGELFF,TGTGCCAGCAGCCCGCGACCTACTAATAGCGGCACCGGGGAGCTGTTTTTT,TRBJ2-2,many,TRBV9,.
CASSPNGGRETQYF,TGTGCCAGCAGCCCTAATGGGGGGAGAGAGACCCAGTACTTC,TRBJ2-5,.,TRBV7-3,.
CASSSSRGPQYF,TGTGCCAGCAGTTCCTCTAGGGGTCCGCAGTATTTT,TRBJ2-3,.,TRBV28,.
CASSLAGQGAGYTF,TGTGCCAGCAGCTTAGCGGGACAGGGGGCTGGCTACACCTTC,TRBJ1-2,.,TRBV7-9,TRBD1
CASSSPRAGELFF,TGTGCCAGCAGCTCTCCCCGTGCCGGGGAGCTGTTTTTT,TRBJ2-2,many,TRBV7-6,.
CASGGQNTGELFF,TGTGCCAGCGGGGGGCAGAACACCGGGGAGCTGTTTTTT,TRBJ2-2,.,TRBV2,.
CASSLAGGPNTEAFF,TGTGCCAGCAGTTTGGCAGGGGGCCCGAACACTGAAGCTTTCTTT,TRBJ1-1,.,TRBV12-3/TRBV12-4,TRBD1
CAISAGTGERSPLHF,TGTGCCATCAGTGCTGGGACAGGGGAACGTTCACCCCTCCACTTT,TRBJ1-6,.,TRBV10-3,TRBD1
CASSAGRGGNEQFF,TGCGCCAGCAGCGCGGGACGAGGGGGGAATGAGCAGTTCTTC,TRBJ2-1,.,TRBV5-1,.
CSVGRTGAGNEQFF,TGCAGCGTCGGTAGGACGGGGGCCGGTAATGAGCAGTTCTTC,TRBJ2-1,once,TRBV29-1,.
CASSLRTGASSSGANVLTF,TGTGCCAGCAGTTTGCGGACAGGGGCATCGAGCTCTGGGGCCAACGTCCTGACTTTC,TRBJ2-6,few,TRBV12-3/TRBV12-4,TRBD1
CASSTGLAGGEETQYF,TGCGCCAGCAGCACGGGACTAGCGGGAGGGGAAGAGACCCAGTACTTC,TRBJ2-5,many,TRBV5-1,TRBD2
CAWSEGASYNEQFF,TGTGCCTGGAGTGAGGGGGCCTCCTACAATGAGCAGTTCTTC,TRBJ2-1,.,TRBV30,TRBD1